This T cell receptor beta chain was sequenced in a study of blood T cell repertoires in COVID-19. Participants were aged roughly 18 to 90 years, lived in under 30 US areas, and enrolled virtually. Assignments of participants to cohorts depended upon their own reported clinical history. Profiling relied on immunoSEQ multiplex PCR, and the TCRdb table lists in-frame clones only, not all of them. The repertoire holds 150,000 or so clones, with about four fifths as singletons. Deletions cut 1 base from V and 4 bases from J, with 10 bases between. Germline loops: CDR1 SGDLS, CDR2 YYNGEE. CDR3 length: 14 residues.

The rearrangement joins TRBV9 to TRBJ2-3, with D possibly TRBD1 on 6 matching bases. The TCR was taken from a man over 45 who had recovered from COVID-19. The sequenced sample consisted of PBMCs or T cells enriched from blood (not recorded which). In DNA, the CDR3 is TGTGCCAGCAGCGTATCACAGGGCGCAGATACGCAGTATTTT. This encodes CASSVSQGADTQYF.